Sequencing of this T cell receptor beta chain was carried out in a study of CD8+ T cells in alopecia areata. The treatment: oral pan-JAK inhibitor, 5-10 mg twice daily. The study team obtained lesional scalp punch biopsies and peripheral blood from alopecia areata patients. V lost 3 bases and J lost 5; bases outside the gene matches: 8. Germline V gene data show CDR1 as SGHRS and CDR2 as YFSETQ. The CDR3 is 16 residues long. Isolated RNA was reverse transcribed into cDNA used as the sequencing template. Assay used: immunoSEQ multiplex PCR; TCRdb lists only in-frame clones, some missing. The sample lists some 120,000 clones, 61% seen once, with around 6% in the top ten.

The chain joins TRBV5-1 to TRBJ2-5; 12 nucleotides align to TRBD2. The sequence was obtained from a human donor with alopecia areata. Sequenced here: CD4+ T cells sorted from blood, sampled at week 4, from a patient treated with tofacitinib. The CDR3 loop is CASSSGTSGWPETQYF. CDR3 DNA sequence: TGCGCCAGCAGCTCAGGGACTAGCGGGTGGCCGGAGACCCAGTACTTC. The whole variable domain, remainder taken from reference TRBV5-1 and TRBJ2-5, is KAGVTQTPRYLIKTRGQQVTLSCSPISGHRSVSWYQQTPGQGLQFLFEYFSETQRNKGNFPGRFSGRQFSNSRSEMNVSTLELGDSALYLCASSSGTSGWPETQYFGPGTRLLVL.